This TCR beta chain was found in a study of regulatory T cells in long-lasting Graves disease. In the study overall: Persistent Graves' disease required over 5 years of antithyroid drugs and positive TSH receptor antibodies. Study-level findings and limits: Those with persistent disease had in common more public clonotypes (2,741) than new patients (about 970).

As to time point: persistent/refractory GD, antithyroid drugs over 5 years with positive TRAb. The TCR library was made from RNA extracted from PBMCs. The CDR3 is 13 residues long. Per the germline V gene, CDR1 is SGHTA and CDR2 is FQGTGA. V lost 0 bases to trimming and J lost 9 bases, with 11 bases between them. Construction of TCR beta libraries relied on iRepertoire HTBI primers and on Arm-PCR targeting CDR3 regions. In TCRdb, the multiplex PCR reads were re-called with MiXCR into one record per CDR3 protein. Of hundreds of thousands of distinct CDR3 sequences in the sample, around 20% are singletons; the top ten hold approximately 8%. This clonotype was observed many times. Its antigen is still unknown.

This sequence was found in a female donor with Graves disease. The sample was peripheral blood mononuclear cells (PBMCs), taken when the disease was refractory, from a patient treated with antithyroid drugs. The V call is TRBV7-3, the J call TRBJ2-5; D gene unclear. The DNA of the CDR3 is TGTGCCAGCAGCTTAACCGAGAGTGGGCCCCAGTACTTC. Translation gives CASSLTESGPQYF.